Below, 28 T cell receptor beta chains from the same sample are listed, as sequenced in a study of blood T cell repertoires in COVID-19. Measured with immunoSEQ multiplex PCR; TCRdb has only the in-frame clones, and not every one. The sample shows approximately 200,000 clones, about 88% of them seen only once. The sequenced material came from PBMCs or T cells enriched from blood (not recorded which). These receptors were collected from a woman under 40 who had been exposed to COVID-19.

CDR3 DNA sequence: TGTGCCAGCAGCGGACGACAGGGGGGAAACACTGAAGCTTTCTTT. It translates to CASSGRQGGNTEAFF. V usage is TRBV7-9 and J usage is TRBJ1-1, with TRBD1 identical over 9 bases. CDR3 length equals 15 residues. Germline CDR1 and CDR2: SEHNR and FQNEAQ (reference sequence). The trim removed 5 bases at V and 2 bases at J, leaving 6 bases unmatched.

The chain joins TRBV3-1 (or the pseudogene TRBV3-2) to TRBJ2-2; no firm D call. CDR1 and CDR2 (germline): LGHDT, YNNKEL (reference sequence). CDR3 length equals 12 residues. V was shortened by 4 bases and J by 6 bases, with 6 bases between the two germline ends. As DNA, the CDR3 is TGTGCCAGCAGCCCGAGTGCCGGGGAGCTGTTTTTT. This encodes CASSPSAGELFF.

V usage is TRBV10-1 and J usage is TRBJ2-2; tentatively, D is TRBD2 (5 bases). Germline V gene data show CDR1 as WNHNN and CDR2 as SYGVQD (reference sequence). Trimming pared 3 bases from V and 5 bases from J, leaving 10 bases between. CDR3 length: 14 amino acids. The CDR3 region is CASSDPGRTGELFF. CDR3 in DNA: TGCGCCAGCAGTGACCCGGGGAGAACCGGGGAGCTGTTTTTT.

The V call is TRBV30, the J call TRBJ1-6; TRBD1 matches 7 bases. V was pared by 4 bases and J by 3 bases, with 3 bases of the junction left unmatched. The length of the CDR3 is 14 residues. Germline V CDR1 and CDR2: GTSNPN, SVGIG (reference sequence). The CDR3 spells CAWTGTVYNSPLHF. The CDR3 DNA is TGTGCCTGGACCGGGACAGTCTATAATTCACCCCTCCACTTT.

The rearrangement uses TRBV18 and TRBJ1-1; D remains ambiguous. Looked up from germline, CDR1 is KGHSH and CDR2 is LQKENI. V lost 5 bases and J 0 bases, leaving 7 bases between the germline ends. The CDR3 contains 13 residues. The CDR3 here is CASSEDMNTEAFF. For the CDR3, the DNA is TGTGCCAGCTCAGAAGACATGAACACTGAAGCTTTCTTT.

The gene calls are TRBV7-8 and TRBJ1-2, with 7 bases that match TRBD1. V shed 2 bases, J shed 4 bases, and the junction held 10 bases outside the gene matches. This CDR3 has 16 residues. The V gene's germline CDR1 is SGHVS and CDR2 FQNEAQ. The CDR3 bases are TGTGCCAGCAGCTTACCCCGACAGGGTCGTATCTATGGCTACACCTTC. Amino acid sequence: CASSLPRQGRIYGYTF.

The chain joins TRBV13 to TRBJ1-4, with D perhaps matching TRBD1 (6 bases). The CDR3 extends over 16 amino acids. Trimming removed 5 bases from V and 5 bases from J, with 18 bases in between. Germline V gives CDR1 PRHDT, CDR2 FYEKMQ (reference sequence). CDR3: CASSRDKPGQNEKLFF. The CDR3 nucleotides are TGTGCCAGCAGCCGGGACAAACCGGGGCAGAATGAAAAACTGTTTTTT.

This clone was detected only once. The chain couples TRBV11-2 to TRBJ2-5; D may be TRBD1 (5 bases). The germline CDR1 and CDR2 sequences are SGHAT and FQNNGV. V was shortened by 5 bases and J by 4 bases, with 23 bases between the two germline ends. The CDR3 consists of 17 residues. The CDR3 sequence is CASSLTGLGRIRETQYF. The CDR3 DNA follows: TGTGCCAGCAGCCTTACAGGCCTTGGTCGGATTCGAGAGACCCAGTACTTC.

The J gene is TRBJ2-5, the V gene TRBV5-5, with D uncertain. There are 15 residues in the CDR3. The V and J ends lost 2 bases and 5 bases respectively, with 16 bases between them. Germline loops: CDR1 SGHKS, CDR2 YYEKEE (reference sequence). CDR3 DNA sequence: TGTGCCAGCAGCTTTTCATTGAATCGGGTTGAGACCCAGTACTTC. Protein sequence: CASSFSLNRVETQYF.

The rearrangement uses TRBV7-9 and TRBJ2-1; D ambiguous. V lost 3 bases and J lost 10, with 7 bases in between. CDR3 length equals 11 residues. Germline CDR1 SEHNR, CDR2 FQNEAQ (reference sequence). CDR3 nucleotides: TGTGCCAGCAGCTTCATCGGGGAGCAGTTCTTC. This sequence encodes CASSFIGEQFF. The complete variable domain, with remaining parts taken from reference TRBV7-9 and TRBJ2-1, reads DTGVSQNPRHKITKRGQNVTFRCDPISEHNRLYWYRQTLGQGPEFLTYFQNEAQLEKSRLLSDRFSAERPKGSFSTLEIQRTEQGDSAMYLCASSFIGEQFFGPGTRLTVL.

This rearrangement joins TRBV4-1 to TRBJ2-5, with 12 nucleotides matching TRBD2. This CDR3 has 15 amino acids. Germline V gene data show CDR1 as MGHRA and CDR2 as YSYEKL. The trim removed 3 bases at V and 3 bases at J, leaving 2 bases unmatched. The CDR3 bases are TGCGCCAGCAGCCAGAGACTAGCGGGGGAAGAGACCCAGTACTTC. It yields the protein CASSQRLAGEETQYF.

The rearrangement joins TRBV18 to TRBJ2-5; 7 nucleotides align to TRBD1. Germline lookup yields CDR1 KGHSH and CDR2 LQKENI. The CDR3 contains 14 residues. The trim removed 0 bases at V and 4 bases at J, leaving 2 bases unmatched. The CDR3 sequence is CASSPPGGVETQYF. The CDR3, as DNA: TGTGCCAGCTCACCACCAGGGGGCGTAGAGACCCAGTACTTC.

This chain connects TRBV12-3 or TRBV12-4 to TRBJ2-2; D gene ambiguous. The CDR3 has 12 amino acids. The germline V and J ends were trimmed by 6 bases and 6 bases, with 8 bases remaining between them. CDR3 amino acids: CASSPEPGELFF. The CDR3 coding sequence is TGTGCCAGCAGCCCAGAACCCGGGGAGCTGTTTTTT.

The rearrangement uses TRBV29-1 and TRBJ1-5; 11 nucleotides match TRBD1. The V and J ends lost 6 bases and 6 bases, in that order; junction bases with no gene match: 7. The CDR3 covers 14 residues. Looked up from germline, CDR1 is SQVTM and CDR2 is ANQGSEA. CDR3 sequence (DNA): TGCAGCGTCTCCTGGGACAGGGGGAGTCAGCCCCAGCATTTT. As protein: CSVSWDRGSQPQHF.

The gene calls are TRBV5-1 and TRBJ2-3, with 11 bases identical to TRBD2. The germline gives CDR1 SGHRS, CDR2 YFSETQ. V was pared by 4 bases and J by 5 bases, with 9 bases of the junction left unmatched. The CDR3 totals 16 residues. The CDR3 sequence is CASSDVAGGQVDTQYF. As DNA, the CDR3 is TGCGCCAGCAGCGACGTAGCGGGGGGGCAAGTAGATACGCAGTATTTT.

V usage is TRBV29-1 and J usage is TRBJ2-7, with D hard to call. This CDR3 spans 11 amino acids. V was clipped by 6 bases and J by 2 bases, with 8 bases between them. Germline V gene sequence: CDR1 SQVTM, CDR2 ANQGSEA. The chain's CDR3 is CSVAGTYEQYF. CDR3 bases: TGCAGCGTAGCAGGTACCTACGAGCAGTACTTC.

The chain couples TRBV25-1 to TRBJ1-4; D unresolved. Trimming pared 1 base from V and 0 bases from J, leaving 6 bases between. There are 15 residues in the CDR3. Germline V gene data show CDR1 as MGHDK and CDR2 as SYGVNS. The CDR3 region is CASSESGATNEKLFF. As DNA, the CDR3 is TGTGCCAGCAGTGAATCGGGTGCAACTAATGAAAAACTGTTTTTT.

This CDR3 reads CASSLEGLDYGYTF. The CDR3 DNA reads as TGCGCCAGCAGCTTGGAGGGGCTAGACTATGGCTACACCTTC. The chain recombines TRBV5-1 with TRBJ1-2; TRBD1 is a possible D gene (5 bases). The CDR3 length is 14 residues. V gave up 0 bases and J gave up 3 bases, with 9 bases separating them. CDR1 and CDR2 (germline): SGHRS, YFSETQ.

The chain carries TRBV2 and TRBJ1-5, with TRBD1 matching over 8 bases. Germline assignment: CDR1 SNHLY and CDR2 FYNNEI. V lost 4 bases to trimming and J lost 8 bases; unmatched junction nucleotides: 13. The CDR3 is 16 residues long. CDR3 coding DNA: TGTGCCAGCAGTGCACCCAGAGCAGGGGGCGGGAAGCCCCAGCATTTT. This sequence encodes CASSAPRAGGGKPQHF.

The chain joins TRBV12-5 to TRBJ1-5; D possibly corresponds to TRBD1 (6 bases). Germline V gene data show CDR1 as LGHNT and CDR2 as FRNRAP. V lost 7 bases and J lost 6, with 16 bases in between. The CDR3 is made up of 14 amino acids. The CDR3 sequence is CASALTGTSQPQHF. Written as DNA, the CDR3 is TGTGCTAGTGCCCTCACAGGGACCTCTCAGCCCCAGCATTTT.

V gene TRBV7-2 combines with J gene TRBJ2-7; no firm D call. The CDR3 loop spans 12 amino acids. V was cut by 2 bases and J by 3 bases, with 5 bases left in between. In germline, CDR1 is SGHTA, CDR2 FQGNSA. CDR3 protein: CASSLTGYEQYF. The CDR3 bases are TGTGCCAGCAGCTTAACCGGCTACGAGCAGTACTTC.

The rearrangement links TRBV9 to TRBJ2-2; 10 nucleotides line up with TRBD2. Germline V gives CDR1 SGDLS, CDR2 YYNGEE. Germline trimming cut 0 bases from V and 0 bases from J; bases unmatched to any gene: 2. This CDR3 contains 17 residues. The CDR3 is CASSVATSGANTGELFF. The CDR3 DNA follows: TGTGCCAGCAGCGTAGCTACTAGCGGGGCGAACACCGGGGAGCTGTTTTTT.

The CDR3 protein is CASSLGREKLFF. CDR3 nucleotides: TGTGCCAGCAGCTTAGGGAGAGAAAAACTGTTTTTT. The chain couples TRBV13 to TRBJ1-4, with D hard to call. CDR3 length: 12 residues. Germline-derived CDR1 and CDR2 are PRHDT and FYEKMQ (reference sequence). Deletions cut 0 bases from V and 8 bases from J, with 4 bases between.

V gene TRBV18 combines with J gene TRBJ1-1, with D uncertain. The V end was cut by 0 bases, the J end by 7 bases, with 15 bases between. This CDR3 region has 15 residues. Germline V gene lookup returns CDR1 KGHSH and CDR2 LQKENI. CDR3 amino acids: CASSPPTLNSLEAFF. The CDR3 nucleotides are TGTGCCAGCTCACCACCAACTTTGAACAGTCTTGAAGCTTTCTTT.

V and J are TRBV5-1 and TRBJ2-5; TRBD1 is a possible D gene (5 bases). The CDR3 is 12 residues long. Germline V gene lookup returns CDR1 SGHRS and CDR2 YFSETQ. V shed 7 bases and J shed 5 bases, with 12 bases lying between them. The DNA for the CDR3 is TGCGCCAGCGATTCAGGGTCCGAGACCCAGTACTTC. Its translation: CASDSGSETQYF.

The chain links TRBV3-1 (or the pseudogene TRBV3-2) to TRBJ1-3, with TRBD1 matching over 8 bases. With 4 bases clipped from V and 2 bases from J, the junction kept 4 bases outside the gene matches. Germline lookup yields CDR1 LGHDT and CDR2 YNNKEL (reference sequence). The CDR3 extends over 15 amino acids. The CDR3 DNA is TGTGCCAGCAGCCCTCTGGACAGGGCTGGAAACACCATATATTTT. It specifies CASSPLDRAGNTIYF.

The chain is built from TRBV10-3 and TRBJ2-1; TRBD2 agrees at 8 bases. Germline trimming cut 6 bases from V and 4 bases from J; bases unmatched to any gene: 2. Germline values: CDR1 ENHRY, CDR2 SYGVKD. CDR3 size: 13 residues. CDR3: CAISERGYNEQFF. The CDR3 coding sequence is TGTGCCATCAGCGAGCGGGGGTACAATGAGCAGTTCTTC.

The rearrangement uses TRBV12-3 or TRBV12-4 and TRBJ1-1; D is possibly TRBD1 (5 bases). Trimming removed 5 bases at V and 4 bases at J, with 11 bases between. This CDR3 is built from 13 residues. The CDR3 DNA reads as TGTGCCAGCAGTCGTGAAGGGGCCACTGAAGCTTTCTTT. It translates to CASSREGATEAFF.